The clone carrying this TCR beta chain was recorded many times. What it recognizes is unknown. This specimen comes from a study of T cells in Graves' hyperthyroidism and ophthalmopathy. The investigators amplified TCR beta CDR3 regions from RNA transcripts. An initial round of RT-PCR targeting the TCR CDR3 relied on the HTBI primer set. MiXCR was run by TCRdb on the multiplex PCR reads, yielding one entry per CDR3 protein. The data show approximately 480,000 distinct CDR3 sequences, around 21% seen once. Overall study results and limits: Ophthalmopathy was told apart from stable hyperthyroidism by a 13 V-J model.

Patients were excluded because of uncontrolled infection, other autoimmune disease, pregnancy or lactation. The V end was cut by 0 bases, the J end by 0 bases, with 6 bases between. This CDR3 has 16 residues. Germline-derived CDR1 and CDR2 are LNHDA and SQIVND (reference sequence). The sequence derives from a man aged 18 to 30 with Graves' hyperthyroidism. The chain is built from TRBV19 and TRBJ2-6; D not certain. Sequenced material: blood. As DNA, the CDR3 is TGTGCCAGTAGTATAGATAATAACTCTGGGGCCAACGTCCTGACTTTC. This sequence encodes CASSIDNNSGANVLTF.